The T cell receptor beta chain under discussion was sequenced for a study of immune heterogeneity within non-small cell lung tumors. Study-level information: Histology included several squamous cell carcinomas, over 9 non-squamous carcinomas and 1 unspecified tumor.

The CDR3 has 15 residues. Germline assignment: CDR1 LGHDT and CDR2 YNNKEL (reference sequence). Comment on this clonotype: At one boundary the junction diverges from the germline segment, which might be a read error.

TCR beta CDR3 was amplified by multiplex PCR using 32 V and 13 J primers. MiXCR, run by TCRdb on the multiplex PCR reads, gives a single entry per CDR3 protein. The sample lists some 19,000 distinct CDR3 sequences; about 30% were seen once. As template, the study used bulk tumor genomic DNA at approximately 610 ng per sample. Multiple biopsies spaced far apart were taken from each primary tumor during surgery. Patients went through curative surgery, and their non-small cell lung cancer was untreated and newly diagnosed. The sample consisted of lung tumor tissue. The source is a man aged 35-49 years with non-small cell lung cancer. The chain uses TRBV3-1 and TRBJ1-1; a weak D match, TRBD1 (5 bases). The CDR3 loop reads CDSSLGGTKGAEAFF. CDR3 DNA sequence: TGTGACAGCAGCCTCGGGGGGACGAAAGGCGCTGAAGCTTTCTTT.